Presented here are 2 T cell receptor beta chains from one specimen sequenced in a study of blood T cell repertoires in COVID-19. Generated by immunoSEQ multiplex PCR, the TCRdb table keeps only in-frame clones and is missing some. The sample has roughly 76,000 clones; around 89% are singletons. The material sequenced was PBMCs or T cells enriched from blood (not recorded which). These receptor sequences come from a woman aged 45 to 65 with acute COVID-19.

The chain couples TRBV6-1 to TRBJ2-5, with a weak D call TRBD1 (5 bases). Germline values: CDR1 MNHNS, CDR2 SASEGT. The CDR3 extends over 14 amino acids. V was cut by 0 bases and J by 7 bases, with 12 bases left in between. The CDR3 is CASSEAQGTGTQYF. Written as DNA, the CDR3 is TGTGCCAGCAGTGAAGCCCAGGGAACGGGGACCCAGTACTTC.

V usage is TRBV30 and J usage is TRBJ2-7, with D unresolved. Trimming took off 2 bases at V and 4 bases at J, with 12 bases between the two ends. This CDR3 is built from 13 residues. The germline CDR1 and CDR2 sequences are GTSNPN and SVGIG (reference sequence). In nucleotides, the CDR3 is TGTGCCTGGAGTAGAGTAGCAGAATACGAGCAGTACTTC. It translates to CAWSRVAEYEQYF.